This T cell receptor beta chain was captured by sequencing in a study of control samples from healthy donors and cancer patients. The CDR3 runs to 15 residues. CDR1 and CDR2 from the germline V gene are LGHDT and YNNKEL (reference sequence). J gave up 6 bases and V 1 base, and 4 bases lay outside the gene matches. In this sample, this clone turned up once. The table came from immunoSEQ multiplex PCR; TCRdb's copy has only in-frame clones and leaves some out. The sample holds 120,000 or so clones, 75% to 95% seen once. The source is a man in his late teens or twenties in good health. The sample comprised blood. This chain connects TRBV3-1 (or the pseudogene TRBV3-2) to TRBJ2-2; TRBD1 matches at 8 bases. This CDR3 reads CASSQGTGLPGELFF. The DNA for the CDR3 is TGTGCCAGCAGCCAAGGGACAGGGCTACCCGGGGAGCTGTTTTTT.